This entry lists 9 T cell receptor beta chains sequenced from one sample in a study of blood T cell repertoires in COVID-19. Sequencing used immunoSEQ multiplex PCR; TCRdb keeps in-frame clones, though not all of them. The sample contains roughly 110,000 clones, around nine tenths of which appear only once. Sequenced: peripheral blood. The origin of the receptors is a woman aged 25 to 45 with acute or convalescent COVID-19.

The V and J genes are TRBV24-1 and TRBJ1-2; no definite D call. Trimming removed 4 bases from V and 4 bases from J, with 6 bases in between. Per the germline V gene, CDR1 is KGHDR and CDR2 is SFDVKD. This CDR3 is 12 amino acids long. CDR3 DNA sequence: TGTGCCACCAGTGACCCAGTCTATGGCTACACCTTC. It encodes CATSDPVYGYTF.

Turning to this clone: This CDR3 is also generated by other DNA sequences in the sample. The chain recombines TRBV5-1 with TRBJ2-3, with D unresolved. This CDR3 spans 11 amino acids. Germline CDR1 reads SGHRS; CDR2 reads YFSETQ. V was clipped by 2 bases and J by 5 bases, with 3 bases between them. The CDR3 bases are TGCGCCAGCAGCTTCCGAGATACGCAGTATTTT. This translates into CASSFRDTQYF.

The rearrangement joins TRBV7-9 to TRBJ2-6; D is possibly TRBD1 (6 bases). Trimming pared 4 bases from V and 6 bases from J, leaving 10 bases between. Germline CDR1 is SEHNR and CDR2 is FQNEAQ (reference sequence). The CDR3 sequence is 14 residues long. The CDR3 DNA reads as TGTGCCAGCAGCTCAGGGGCCCCGGCCAACGTCCTGACTTTC. Its translation: CASSSGAPANVLTF.

The DNA for the CDR3 is TGTGCCAGCAACATAATTACCGGGACTAGCGCCGAGCAGTACTTC. It yields the protein CASNIITGTSAEQYF. The rearrangement joins TRBV6-5 to TRBJ2-7; TRBD2 matches 10 bases. This CDR3 spans 15 amino acids. The V and J ends lost 7 bases and 6 bases, in that order; junction bases with no gene match: 12. Germline-derived CDR1 and CDR2 are MNHEY and SVGAGI.

The CDR3 bases are TGCGCCAGCAGCCAAGGTCGGGGTCCTAGCGGCAACTCCTACGAGCAGTACTTC. This codes for CASSQGRGPSGNSYEQYF. The chain couples TRBV4-3 to TRBJ2-7; 7 bases align to TRBD2. The junction had 12 bases not matched to a gene; V was cut back by 1 base and J by 0 bases. Per the germline V gene, CDR1 is LGHNA and CDR2 is YSLEER. The CDR3 spans 18 residues.

This chain connects TRBV5-4 to TRBJ1-2; D is perhaps TRBD1 (5 bases). V lost 3 bases to trimming and J lost 7 bases, with 13 bases between them. CDR1 is SGHNT and CDR2 is YYREEE in the germline V gene (reference sequence). This CDR3 has 13 amino acids. The CDR3 spells CASSYWTGGGYTF. The CDR3 DNA is TGTGCCAGCAGCTACTGGACGGGGGGTGGCTACACCTTC.

This clone was seen just once. The chain combines TRBV6-6 with TRBJ1-2, with TRBD1 matching 7 bases. CDR3 size: 14 residues. The germline V gene has CDR1 MNHNY and CDR2 SVGAGI (reference sequence). The V gene end was trimmed by 8 bases and the J gene end by 3 bases; junction bases not matched to a gene: 9. CDR3: CASQQGRIDYGYTF. CDR3 sequence (DNA): TGTGCCAGCCAACAGGGGAGGATAGACTATGGCTACACCTTC.

The chain couples TRBV5-4 to TRBJ1-2; tentatively, D is TRBD1 (5 bases). Germline CDR1 reads SGHNT; CDR2 reads YYREEE (reference sequence). V lost 3 bases, J lost 5 bases, and 11 bases lay in between. CDR3 length equals 13 residues. The CDR3 DNA reads as TGTGCCAGCAGCTATACAGGTGGTTATGGCTACACCTTC. This gives the protein CASSYTGGYGYTF. Together with reference TRBV5-4 and TRBJ1-2, the CDR3 gives the full variable domain: ETGVTQSPTHLIKTRGQQVTLRCSSQSGHNTVSWYQQALGQGPQFIFQYYREEENGRGNFPPRFSGLQFPNYSSELNVNALELDDSALYLCASSYTGGYGYTFGSGTRLTVV.

This clone is a singleton in its sample. The J gene is TRBJ1-5, the V gene TRBV15; 8 nucleotides align to TRBD1. The V gene end was trimmed by 1 base and the J gene end by 7 bases; junction bases not matched to a gene: 6. The CDR3 extends over 15 amino acids. Per the germline V gene, CDR1 is LNHNV and CDR2 is YYDKDF (reference sequence). CDR3 bases: TGTGCCACCAGCAGAGTTGGGACAGGAGAGCAGCCCCAGCATTTT. Encoded protein: CATSRVGTGEQPQHF.